The rows below give T cell receptor beta chains drawn from one sample of a study of graft-versus-host responses after intestinal transplantation. Assay used: immunoSEQ multiplex PCR; TCRdb lists only in-frame clones, some missing. The sample yields some 83,000 clones, 91% seen once. No antigens are known for them. The sequencing used unstimulated CD4+ T cells sorted from spleen or lymph node cells, collected before intestinal transplant. Receptors were obtained from a human donor who received an intestinal transplant. CDR3s leave out the opening cysteine and the closing phenylalanine or tryptophan. Only some rows state a clone size, as once, few, many or a class for expanded clones.

. | TRBJ1-2 | TRBV13 | ASSLGPGGYGYT
. | TRBJ2-3 | TRBV19 | ASALRILFSDTQY
. | TRBJ2-6 | TRBV10-3 | AISDTGRRLLSGANVLT
. | TRBJ1-2 | TRBV20-1 | SAPTGNGYT
once | TRBJ1-1 | TRBV6-7 | ASSPLLNTEAF
once | TRBJ1-5 | TRBV30 | AWSAGQGQPQH
. | TRBJ2-1 | TRBV5-6 | ASSLDSRGYNEQF
. | TRBJ2-7 | TRBV18 | ASSQGGRDYEQY
once | TRBJ2-7 | TRBV7-2 | ASSLATSGGAKSYEQY
. | TRBJ2-7 | TRBV5-6 | ASSLYPREEQY
once | TRBJ2-5 | TRBV4-3 | ASSQERRSQETQY
. | TRBJ1-4 | TRBV5-1 | ASSSRQGYGSVTEKLF
. | TRBJ1-1 | TRBV6-5 | ASSYSARGGAF
. | TRBJ1-1 | TRBV7-9 | AVRGNTEAF
few | TRBJ2-5 | TRBV9 | ASSGQGAQETQY
. | TRBJ2-7 | TRBV10-2 | ASSESTSGVTEQY
. | TRBJ1-1 | TRBV9 | ASTQGPHTEAF
. | TRBJ2-7 | TRBV29-1 | SVGGLGSSYEQY
few | TRBJ1-4 | TRBV4-3 | ASSQEGAGSNEKLF
. | TRBJ2-1 | TRBV30 | ACPGQGASYNEQF
. | TRBJ1-3 | TRBV7-2 | ASSYWGGSGNTIY
. | TRBJ2-5 | TRBV10-1 | ASSFQETQY
. | TRBJ2-7 | TRBV6-5 | ASSWTGAVYEQY